What follows are 29 T cell receptor beta chains derived from one specimen sequenced in a study of tumor-infiltrating lymphocytes in primary liver carcinoma. With a constant-region primer, TCR beta cDNA was made from around 520 ng of total RNA. Slightly modified ARM-PCR with three nested multiplex PCR rounds yielded TCR beta libraries. Amplification in the first two PCR rounds was performed using TRBV1-TRBV30 forward primers and a C-beta reverse primer for 10 cycles each. MiXCR was run by TCRdb on the multiplex PCR reads, yielding one entry per CDR3 protein. The table lists about 92,000 distinct CDR3 sequences, around 68% of them singletons, with more than 25% in the top ten. From unsorted bulk tissue weighing roughly 17-31 mg, DNA and RNA were co-extracted. The specimen was tumor-adjacent normal liver tissue. Source of these receptors: a man aged 35 to 55 with primary liver carcinoma and hepatitis B virus infection.

Comment on this clonotype: This may come from a read error, since a much larger clone is one base off. The chain is built from TRBV5-4 and TRBJ2-1; weak D call: TRBD2 (5 bases). The CDR3 runs 14 residues. V was cut by 1 base and J by 4 bases, with 9 bases left in between. Germline CDR1 is SGHNT and CDR2 is YYREEE (reference sequence). DNA of the CDR3: TGTGCCAGCAGCTTGCCGCAGCGGTACAATGAGCAGTTCTTC. Residues: CASSLPQRYNEQFF.

With regard to this clonotype: This could be a read error, since a much larger clone is one nucleotide away. Here the CDR3 reads CSVGGPSYGYTF. For the CDR3, the DNA is TGCAGCGTTGGGGGACCCAGCTATGGCTACACCTTC. The chain links TRBV29-1 to TRBJ1-2, with a tentative D call TRBD1 (5 bases). The CDR3 is 12 residues long. The germline V gene encodes CDR1 SQVTM and CDR2 ANQGSEA. Trimming pared 4 bases from V and 4 bases from J, leaving 10 bases between.

This sequence joins TRBV6-5 and TRBJ2-1; 7 bases line up with TRBD1. V shed 5 bases, J shed 4 bases, and the junction held 2 bases outside the gene matches. The V gene's germline CDR1 is MNHEY and CDR2 SVGAGI. The length of the CDR3 is 13 residues. The DNA of the CDR3 is TGTGCCAGCAGTATGGGACAGTACAATGAGCAGTTCTTC. It encodes CASSMGQYNEQFF.

This clonotype was counted a single time. This sequence joins TRBV14 and TRBJ2-2, with 8 bases lining up with TRBD1. The CDR3 covers 15 residues. The V gene's germline CDR1 is SGHDN and CDR2 FVKESK. Trimming took 3 bases from V and 7 from J; bases not matched to a gene: 7. CDR3 bases: TGTGCCAGCAGCCACCGGACAGGGATCTTCGGGGAGCTGTTTTTT. It encodes CASSHRTGIFGELFF.

A note on this clonotype: Compared with germline, one end of the junction differs, possibly owing to a read error. V is TRBV11-1 and J is TRBJ2-1; TRBD2 matches at 7 bases. Germline-derived CDR1 and CDR2 are SGHAT and FQDESV (reference sequence). This CDR3 comprises 15 residues. The CDR3, as DNA: TGTGCCAGCAGCAGACTAGCCGGAGGGCGCAATAAGCAGTTCTTC. Amino acids: CASSRLAGGRNKQFF.

As regards this clonotype: The junction departs from germline at one end; a sequencing error may be responsible. The rearrangement uses TRBV14 and TRBJ2-7; perhaps TRBD1 as D (6 bases). This CDR3 region has 13 residues. Looked up from germline, CDR1 is SGHDN and CDR2 is FVKESK. This chain's CDR3 is CATRKQGSYEQYF. CDR3 DNA sequence: TGTGCCACCAGGAAACAGGGATCCTACGAGCAGTACTTT.

This chain connects TRBV4-1 to TRBJ1-1; D gene ambiguous. This CDR3 is 13 amino acids long. V was pared by 0 bases and J by 3 bases, with 5 bases between. Germline CDR1 and CDR2: MGHRA and YSYEKL. Here the CDR3 reads CASSQDGYTEAFF. In nucleotides, the CDR3 is TGCGCCAGCAGCCAAGATGGGTACACTGAAGCTTTCTTT.

Only a few counts were recorded for this clonotype. The rearrangement links TRBV28 to TRBJ2-1, with TRBD1 matching 7 bases. V trimming: 4 bases; J trimming: 4 bases; junction bases outside the gene matches: 19. Germline V gene sequence: CDR1 MDHEN, CDR2 SYDVKM. The CDR3 runs to 19 residues. DNA for the CDR3: TGTGCCAGCAGTTCCATCGACAGGGCCAAACGCGCCAATTACAATGAGCAGTTCTTC. Residues: CASSSIDRAKRANYNEQFF.

To note about this clonotype: The germline gene is not matched at one end of the junction; a read error may be the cause. V and J are TRBV25-1 and TRBJ2-7, with 8 bases aligning to TRBD2. The CDR3 contains 16 residues. The V gene's germline CDR1 is MGHDK and CDR2 SYGVNS. The CDR3 bases are TGTGCCAGCAGTGATCGGGGCGGGGGGTGGTCCTACGAGCTGTACTTC. This encodes CASSDRGGGWSYELYF.

With regard to this clonotype: Its ends do not fully match the called genes, so a read error is possible. V usage is TRBV6-1 and J usage is TRBJ2-5; D may be TRBD2 (6 bases). CDR3 length equals 13 residues. Germline lookup yields CDR1 MNHNS and CDR2 SASEGT. The CDR3 is CPSSVNGRETEYF. The DNA for the CDR3 is TGTCCCAGCAGTGTGAACGGGAGAGAGACCGAGTACTTC.

This clonotype was recorded once. Since the CDR3 does not end with the conserved phenylalanine or tryptophan, this likely comes from a read error. The gene calls are TRBV7-8 and TRBJ2-7; D might be TRBD2 (6 bases). V lost 5 bases and J lost 2, with 13 bases in between. The CDR3 has 14 residues. Germline assignment: CDR1 SGHVS and CDR2 FQNEAQ. The DNA for the CDR3 is TGTGCCAGCAGCCCGGGCGGGGTGACCTACGAGCAGTACCTC. Its translation is CASSPGGVTYEQYL.

Note on this clonotype: A read error may produce the germline difference seen at one junction end. V gene TRBV11-3 combines with J gene TRBJ1-3; D gene uncertain. The V gene's germline CDR1 is SGHNT and CDR2 YENEEA. The CDR3 has 13 residues. The CDR3 is CASSTGSGNSIYF. DNA for the CDR3: TGTGCCAGCAGCACGGGGTCAGGAAACTCCATATACTTT.

The chain couples TRBV11-2 to TRBJ2-1, with 7 bases lining up with TRBD2. Germline V gene sequence: CDR1 SGHAT, CDR2 FQNNGV. Germline trimming cut 5 bases from V and 8 bases from J; bases unmatched to any gene: 12. This CDR3 comprises 15 residues. Here the CDR3 DNA reads TGTGCCAGCAGCCTAGTCGGACTAGGGGTCCATGAGCAGTTCTTC. As protein: CASSLVGLGVHEQFF.

Details on this clonotype: This could be a read error, since a much larger clone is one nucleotide away. The CDR3 DNA is TGCAGCGGGACAGGGAGCACTGAAGCTTTCTTT. Translating gives CSGTGSTEAFF. The rearrangement joins TRBV29-1 to TRBJ1-1, with 8 bases matching TRBD1. The CDR3 sequence is 11 residues long. The junction had 2 bases not matched to a gene; V was cut back by 7 bases and J by 4 bases. Germline V gives CDR1 SQVTM, CDR2 ANQGSEA.

This chain uses TRBV12-3 or TRBV12-4 with TRBJ1-5; 7 positions match TRBD1. CDR3 size: 16 residues. The ends lost 6 bases at V and 11 bases at J; junction bases unmatched: 19. The CDR3 DNA reads TGTGCCAGCAGGGGGAGGGGGCCAGGGAGCAATCAATCCCAGCATTTT. Residues: CASRGRGPGSNQSQHF.

The chain combines TRBV11-2 with TRBJ2-3, with a possible D match to TRBD2 (5 bases). The CDR3 is 16 residues long. Trimming shortened V by 0 bases and J by 3 bases, and 13 bases separated the two germline ends. In germline, CDR1 is SGHAT, CDR2 FQNNGV. CDR3 DNA sequence: TGTGCCAGCAGCTTAGAGCGACTAACGTTGACAGATACGCAGTATTTT. Protein sequence: CASSLERLTLTDTQYF.

This clonotype has ten or more counts. This rearrangement joins TRBV6-2 or TRBV6-3 to TRBJ2-7; D might be TRBD1 or TRBD2, each matching 5 bases. Germline V lookup: CDR1 MNHEY, CDR2 SVGEGT. The CDR3 loop spans 13 amino acids. The V end lost 7 bases, the J end lost 7 bases, and 17 bases lay between the germline ends. The CDR3: CASNPVGAREQYF. The CDR3 nucleotides read TGTGCCAGCAATCCGGTCGGGGCGAGAGAGCAGTACTTC.

This clonotype appeared many times. This rearrangement joins TRBV10-3 to TRBJ2-5; tentative D call: TRBD1 (6 bases). The CDR3 contains 13 residues. Trimming cost V 4 bases and J 5 bases, with 11 bases left between them. In germline, CDR1 is ENHRY, CDR2 SYGVKD. Here the CDR3 reads CAISGTGLETQYF. CDR3 nucleotides: TGTGCCATCAGTGGTACAGGGTTGGAGACCCAGTACTTC.

This clonotype was detected only once. Mismatch with germline at one junction end may stem from a read error. The chain is built from TRBV11-2 and TRBJ2-7; D gene unclear. Looked up from germline, CDR1 is SGHAT and CDR2 is FQNNGV. The CDR3 is made up of 15 amino acids. The CDR3 region has the DNA TGTGCCACCAGCCTCGGCGAGACTCTACCCTACGATCAGTACTTC. Amino acids: CATSLGETLPYDQYF.

The V call is TRBV9, the J call TRBJ2-2; D is undetermined. This CDR3 is built from 13 residues. CDR1 and CDR2 (germline): SGDLS, YYNGEE. The germline V and J ends were trimmed by 0 bases and 6 bases, with 6 bases remaining between them. CDR3 sequence (DNA): TGTGCCAGCAGCGTAGATTTCCCCGGGGAGCTGTTTTTT. Encoded protein: CASSVDFPGELFF. Combining the CDR3 with reference TRBV9 and TRBJ2-2 gives the whole variable domain DSGVTQTPKHLITATGQRVTLRCSPRSGDLSVYWYQQSLDQGLQFLIQYYNGEERAKGNILERFSAQQFPDLHSELNLSSLELGDSALYFCASSVDFPGELFFGEGSRLTVL.

Turning to this clonotype: This may stem from a read error, because a much larger clone lies one nucleotide away. V and J are TRBV24-1 and TRBJ2-5; 10 bases align to TRBD1. Germline CDR1 and CDR2: KGHDR and SFDVKD. The length of the CDR3 is 16 residues. The CDR3 bases are TGTTCCACCAGTGAATCCGGGACAGGGGTAGGGGAGACCCAGTACTTC. Translation gives CSTSESGTGVGETQYF.

As for this clonotype: Since a much larger clone is just one base distant, this may be a read error. J is TRBJ2-6 and V is TRBV10-3; possibly TRBD1 or TRBD2 for D (5 bases each). The CDR3 is 19 amino acids. The germline gives CDR1 ENHRY, CDR2 SYGVKD. The DNA of the CDR3 is TGTGCCATCAGTGTGGGACGTATCGGCTTAAACTCTGGGGTCAACGTCCTGACTTTC. Translating it yields CAISVGRIGLNSGVNVLTF.

The table lists this clonotype with a count of one. A much larger clone differs from this one at a single base, so this may be a read error. The rearrangement joins TRBV5-6 to TRBJ2-7; D could derive from TRBD1 or TRBD2 (5 bases each). The CDR3 consists of 15 residues. CDR1 SGHDT and CDR2 YYEEEE come from the germline V gene. CDR3 sequence reads: CASGLGATLSGRGDF. The CDR3 DNA is TGTGCCAGCGGCCTAGGAGCGACTCTTTCGGGACGAGGGGACTTC.

Points on this clonotype: Just one base apart from a much larger clone, this may be a read error. This sequence joins TRBV10-3 and TRBJ2-5; a possible D gene is TRBD1 (5 bases). V was pared by 8 bases and J by 5 bases, with 21 bases between. There are 15 residues in the CDR3. Germline CDR1 and CDR2: ENHRY and SYGVKD. The CDR3 DNA sequence: TGTGCCATCCGTGCGGATTCAGGGTCTTTGGAGACCCAGTACTTC. It translates to CAIRADSGSLETQYF.

This clonotype was detected many times. J is TRBJ1-1 and V is TRBV29-1, with D tentatively TRBD1 (6 bases). Trimming took 4 bases from V and 8 from J, leaving 17 bases between them. The CDR3 consists of 13 residues. The germline V gene has CDR1 SQVTM and CDR2 ANQGSEA. CDR3 nucleotide sequence: TGCAGCGTTGGAGGGGGGGTCAATGAGGAAGCTTTCTTT. Translation gives CSVGGGVNEEAFF.

Worth noting for this clonotype: Since a much larger clone is just one base distant, this may be a read error. The rearrangement joins TRBV5-5 to TRBJ2-7; 8 bases are shared with TRBD2. The CDR3 runs to 15 residues. Germline V CDR1 and CDR2: SGHKS, YYEKEE (reference sequence). The ends lost 1 base at V and 6 bases at J; junction bases unmatched: 9. The CDR3 region is CASSLLNSGTVEQYF. The CDR3 DNA follows: TGTGCCAGCAGCTTGCTGAATAGCGGGACTGTCGAGCAGTACTTC.

Note on this clonotype: One end of the junction is discordant with germline, which a read error may explain. In nucleotides, the CDR3 is TGTGCCATCAGTGAGTCAACCGGACAGGGTAATTCACCCCTCTACTTT. It encodes CAISESTGQGNSPLYF. This chain links TRBV10-3 with TRBJ1-6; 8 bases match TRBD1. Germline-derived CDR1 and CDR2 are ENHRY and SYGVKD. This CDR3 comprises 16 residues.

At least ten counts were recorded for this clonotype. The rearrangement uses TRBV7-8 and TRBJ2-6; unclear D gene. This CDR3 comprises 14 residues. Germline-derived CDR1 and CDR2 are SGHVS and FQNEAQ. Trimming stripped 7 bases from V and 4 bases from J, with 11 bases between. The CDR3 sequence is CASKRQEGANVLTF. In DNA form, the CDR3 reads TGTGCCAGCAAGAGACAAGAGGGGGCCAACGTCCTGACTTTC.

This clonotype was recorded at least ten times. The genes are TRBV29-1 and TRBJ2-1; D gene ambiguous. Trimming stripped 3 bases from V and 6 bases from J, with 18 bases between. CDR1 is SQVTM, CDR2 ANQGSEA, per germline. This CDR3 spans 15 amino acids. CDR3 sequence (DNA): TGCAGCGTTGACAGAACCCCCGATCTGACCAATGAGCAGTTCTTC. Amino acids: CSVDRTPDLTNEQFF.